A single sample is the source of the 3 T cell receptor beta chains below, sequenced in a study of cytomegalovirus exposure and HLA in healthy donors. This PCR relied on a set of 60 Vbeta primers and 13 Jbeta primers. Profiling relied on immunoSEQ multiplex PCR, and the TCRdb table lists in-frame clones only, not all of them. The data show 100,000 to 150,000 clones, roughly four fifths seen once. The sequencing input was PBMCs. The origin of the receptors is a woman aged 55-75 years in good health and CMV-seropositive.

In regard to this clone: The junction shows a germline mismatch at one end, possibly a read error. The rearrangement uses TRBV7-7 and TRBJ2-7, with D hard to call. The CDR3 covers 13 residues. The germline V gene has CDR1 SSHAT and CDR2 FNYEAQ (reference sequence). CDR3 region: CASSLELDYEQYF. CDR3 nucleotide sequence: TGTGCTAGCAGCTTAGAGCTAGACTACGAGCAGTACTTC. Full variable domain (remainder filled in from reference TRBV7-7 and TRBJ2-7): GAGVSQSPRYKVTKRGQDVTLRCDPISSHATLYWYQQALGQGPEFLTYFNYEAQPDKSGLPSDRFSAERPEGSISTLTIQRTEQRDSAMYRCASSLELDYEQYFGPGTRLTVT.

V gene TRBV4-1 combines with J gene TRBJ2-7; 10 nucleotides line up with TRBD2. V dropped 0 bases and J dropped 8; count of bases not matched to a gene: 10. The V gene's germline CDR1 is MGHRA and CDR2 YSYEKL. The CDR3 totals 16 residues. The CDR3 is CASSQDPASGSTKQYF. The CDR3 DNA is TGCGCCAGCAGCCAAGATCCGGCTAGCGGGAGTACAAAGCAGTACTTC.

The chain is built from TRBV19 and TRBJ2-3; 7 nucleotides agree with TRBD2. Germline values: CDR1 LNHDA, CDR2 SQIVND (reference sequence). This CDR3 has 17 amino acids. The V and J ends lost 5 bases and 3 bases, in that order; junction bases with no gene match: 14. Here the CDR3 reads CASSQGRGVTVTDTQYF. The CDR3 DNA follows: TGTGCCAGTAGTCAAGGCCGGGGGGTAACGGTAACAGATACGCAGTATTTT.